The rows below give T cell receptor beta chains drawn from one sample of a study of cytomegalovirus exposure and HLA in healthy donors. Generated by immunoSEQ multiplex PCR, the TCRdb table keeps only in-frame clones and is missing some. The table lists over 75,000 clones, 65% to 75% of them singletons. Sample: PBMCs. The receptors shown here come from a man aged 30 to 39 in good health and CMV-seronegative. The CDR3 runs from the conserved cysteine through the conserved F or W. D genes are given only for firm matches. Only part of the rows carry a size: once, few, many, or a class if the clone is expanded.

D	length	size	J	V	CDR3	DNA
TRBD2	15	.	TRBJ2-7	TRBV6-1	CASPPQGTSTDEQYF	TGTGCCAGCCCCCCTCAAGGGACTAGTACCGACGAGCAGTACTTC
.	14	once	TRBJ2-7	TRBV27	CASSLRGESYEQYF	TGTGCCAGCAGTTTACGCGGGGAATCCTACGAGCAGTACTTC
TRBD1	14	.	TRBJ2-7	TRBV6-5	CASSRGQGAYEQYF	TGTGCCAGCAGTCGGGGACAGGGGGCTTACGAGCAGTACTTC
TRBD1	15	.	TRBJ2-7	TRBV5-1	CASSLGSDRVYEQYF	TGCGCCAGCAGCTTGGGGAGCGACAGGGTATACGAGCAGTACTTC
TRBD1	17	.	TRBJ2-5	TRBV7-9	CASSLGTGKDGVGTQYF	TGTGCCAGCAGCTTGGGGACAGGGAAAGACGGGGTGGGGACCCAGTACTTC
TRBD1	14	once	TRBJ2-3	TRBV2	CASRTGGNTDTQYF	TGTGCCAGCAGGACAGGGGGCAACACAGATACGCAGTATTTT
.	14	.	TRBJ1-4	TRBV27	CASSLGAGNEKLFF	TGTGCCAGCAGCCTAGGGGCAGGTAATGAAAAACTGTTTTTT
.	14	few	TRBJ1-1	TRBV9	CASSVEGLNTEAFF	TGTGCCAGCAGCGTAGAGGGGTTGAACACTGAAGCTTTCTTT
.	13	.	TRBJ2-3	TRBV9	CASSVQGPDTQYF	TGTGCCAGCAGCGTACAGGGTCCAGATACGCAGTATTTT
.	14	.	TRBJ1-2	TRBV6-5	CASSWVGGSGGYTF	TGTGCCAGCAGTTGGGTGGGGGGGTCGGGCGGCTACACCTTC
TRBD1	14	.	TRBJ1-1	TRBV4-1	CASSQNRGNTEAFF	TGCGCCAGCAGCCAAAACAGGGGGAACACTGAAGCTTTCTTT
.	18	.	TRBJ1-1	TRBV4-3	CASSRSWQVGLLSTEAFF	TGCGCCAGCAGCCGATCCTGGCAGGTCGGCCTTTTGAGCACTGAAGCTTTCTTT
.	16	few	TRBJ1-5	TRBV9	CASSVGPSIEDQPQHF	TGTGCCAGCAGCGTGGGGCCGTCAATAGAGGATCAGCCCCAGCATTTT
.	14	.	TRBJ1-1	TRBV9	CASSKGGGYTEAFF	TGTGCCAGCAGTAAAGGGGGGGGATACACTGAAGCTTTCTTT
TRBD2	15	.	TRBJ2-5	TRBV4-3	CASSRSGREGETQYF	TGCGCCAGCAGCCGTAGCGGGAGAGAGGGAGAGACCCAGTACTTC
.	14	few	TRBJ1-4	TRBV2	CASLRTAFNEKLFF	TGTGCCAGTTTACGGACAGCCTTCAATGAAAAACTGTTTTTT
.	14	.	TRBJ2-4	TRBV30	CAWNSERYKNIQYF	TGTGCCTGGAATTCAGAAAGATACAAAAACATTCAGTACTTC
.	15	.	TRBJ1-6	TRBV6-5	CASRVMRQFNSPLHF	TGTGCCAGCAGGGTAATGCGACAGTTCAATTCACCCCTCCACTTT